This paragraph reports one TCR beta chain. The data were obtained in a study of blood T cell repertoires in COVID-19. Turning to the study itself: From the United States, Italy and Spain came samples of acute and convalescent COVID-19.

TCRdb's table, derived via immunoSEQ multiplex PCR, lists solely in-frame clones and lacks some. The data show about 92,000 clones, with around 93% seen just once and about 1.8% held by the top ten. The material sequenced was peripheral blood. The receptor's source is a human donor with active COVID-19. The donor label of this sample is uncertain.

For the CDR3, the DNA is TGTGCCAGCAGCTCGATGGGCGGGGAGGGTGAGCAGTTCTTC. This gives the protein CASSSMGGEGEQFF. V and J are TRBV7-9 and TRBJ2-1; 7 bases are shared with TRBD2. Germline-derived CDR1 and CDR2 are SEHNR and FQNEAQ (reference sequence). Trimming took 4 bases from V and 9 from J; bases not matched to a gene: 9. This CDR3 is 14 amino acids long.